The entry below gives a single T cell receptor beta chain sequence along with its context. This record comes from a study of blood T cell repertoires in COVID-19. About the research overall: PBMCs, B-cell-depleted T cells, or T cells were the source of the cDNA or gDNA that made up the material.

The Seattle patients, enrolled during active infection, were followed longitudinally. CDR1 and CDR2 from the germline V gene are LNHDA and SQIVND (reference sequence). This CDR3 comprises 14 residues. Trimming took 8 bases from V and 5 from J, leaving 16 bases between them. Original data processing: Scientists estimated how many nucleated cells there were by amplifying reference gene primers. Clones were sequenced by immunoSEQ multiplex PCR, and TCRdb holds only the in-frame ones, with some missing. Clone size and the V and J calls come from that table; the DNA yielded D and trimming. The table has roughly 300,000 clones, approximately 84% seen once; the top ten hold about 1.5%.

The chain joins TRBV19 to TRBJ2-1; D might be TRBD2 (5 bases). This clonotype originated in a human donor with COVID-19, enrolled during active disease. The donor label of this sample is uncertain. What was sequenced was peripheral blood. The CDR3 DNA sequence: TGTGCCAGTGGATTTGGGGTGGAGGACAATGAGCAGTTCTTC. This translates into CASGFGVEDNEQFF.